Listed here are 10 T cell receptor beta chains from one sample, sequenced in a study of response to subunit inactivated influenza vaccine. Each CDR3 protein gets one entry after TCRdb re-called the RT-PCR reads with MiXCR. The table lists approximately 500,000 distinct CDR3 sequences, roughly 25% of them singletons. These data were also filed under a second study, of T cells expressing NK-cell markers. As that report states: Synthesis of TCR beta cDNA relied on 5'RACE template switching carrying UMIs.

Sequences were derived from CD4+ T cells sorted from PBMCs, sampled roughly 13 days after vaccination. The receptors come from a man aged 50-59 years who received an inactivated influenza vaccine.

J is TRBJ2-3 and V is TRBV10-3; 8 bases line up with TRBD1. CDR1 ENHRY and CDR2 SYGVKD come from the germline V gene. The CDR3 is 15 amino acids. V lost 5 bases to trimming and J lost 1 base; unmatched junction nucleotides: 5. CDR3 coding DNA: TGTGCCATCAGTACCGCGGGACAGGGCACAGATACGCAGTATTTT. Translation gives CAISTAGQGTDTQYF.

This clonotype was observed a handful of times. The CDR3 region is CASSKRRGPYNEQFF. The CDR3 DNA follows: TGTGCCAGCAGCAAACGCAGGGGACCTTACAATGAGCAGTTCTTC. The chain joins TRBV6-1 to TRBJ2-1; TRBD1 might be the D (6 bases). Trimming pared 6 bases from V and 4 bases from J, leaving 16 bases between. Germline lookup yields CDR1 MNHNS and CDR2 SASEGT. CDR3 length equals 15 residues.

This clonotype was seen a few times. J is TRBJ1-6 and V is TRBV10-2, with 8 nucleotides matching TRBD1. The CDR3 totals 12 residues. Losses at the gene ends were 6 bases for V and 8 bases for J; bases not matched to a gene: 0. Looked up from germline, CDR1 is WSHSY and CDR2 is SAAADI. The CDR3: CASRQGDSPLHF. CDR3 nucleotides: TGCGCCAGCAGACAGGGGGATTCACCCCTCCACTTT.

Of note for this clonotype: With a much larger clone just one base away, this may be a read error. The J gene is TRBJ2-1, the V gene TRBV7-8; TRBD1 matches at 8 bases. The CDR3 has 16 residues. Germline V gives CDR1 SGHVS, CDR2 FQNEAQ. V shed 5 bases and J 5 bases; nucleotides not matched to a gene: 11. CDR3 sequence reads: CASSQAWTGRNNEQFF. CDR3 nucleotides: TGTGCCAGCAGCCAGGCCTGGACAGGGAGGAACAATGAGCAGTTCTTC.

The gene calls are TRBV11-1 and TRBJ2-1; 11 bases fit TRBD2. Germline V gene sequence: CDR1 SGHAT, CDR2 FQDESV (reference sequence). CDR3 size: 15 residues. Trimming removed 7 bases from V and 5 bases from J; junction bases left unmatched: 7. The CDR3: CASNQLAGDNNEQFF. As DNA, the CDR3 is TGTGCCAGCAACCAACTAGCGGGAGATAACAATGAGCAGTTCTTC.

CDR3 DNA: TGTGCCAGCAGTGTTACGCCTAATGAAAAACTGTTTTTT. It encodes CASSVTPNEKLFF. This chain joins TRBV6-1 and TRBJ1-4, with unresolved D. The germline V and J ends were trimmed by 4 bases and 3 bases, with 6 bases remaining between them. CDR3 size: 13 residues. Germline CDR1 MNHNS, CDR2 SASEGT.

This clonotype showed up just a few times. CDR3 residues: CASTLLAGAYNEQFF. In nucleotides, the CDR3 is TGTGCCAGCACCCTACTAGCGGGAGCCTACAATGAGCAGTTCTTC. The chain employs TRBV6-2 or TRBV6-3 and TRBJ2-1; 11 bases map to TRBD2. The CDR3 runs to 15 residues. Looked up from germline, CDR1 is MNHEY and CDR2 is SVGEGT. The J segment lost 2 bases and the V segment lost 7 bases, leaving 4 bases of the junction unmatched.

The chain has TRBV7-9 and TRBJ1-3; D remains unclear. This CDR3 region has 17 residues. Trimming took off 2 bases at V and 0 bases at J, with 14 bases between the two ends. The germline V gene has CDR1 SEHNR and CDR2 FQNEAQ (reference sequence). CDR3 residues: CASSLMYSRGSGNTIYF. CDR3 DNA: TGTGCCAGCAGCTTAATGTATAGCCGGGGCTCTGGAAACACCATATATTTT. The full variable domain, rest sourced from reference TRBV7-9 and TRBJ1-3, is DTGVSQNPRHKITKRGQNVTFRCDPISEHNRLYWYRQTLGQGPEFLTYFQNEAQLEKSRLLSDRFSAERPKGSFSTLEIQRTEQGDSAMYLCASSLMYSRGSGNTIYFGEGSWLTVV.

This chain links TRBV20-1 with TRBJ2-1; 8 positions agree with TRBD2. The CDR3 is 17 residues long. From germline, CDR1 is DFQATT and CDR2 SNEGSKA (reference sequence). J was trimmed by 1 base and V by 5 bases; bases with no gene match: 13. The DNA for the CDR3 is TGCAGTGCTGACGCCGCAGGGCGGGAGGCTTCCTACAATGAGCAGTTCTTC. Translation gives CSADAAGREASYNEQFF.

The V call is TRBV6-5, the J call TRBJ1-2, with D unclear. The CDR3 contains 15 residues. Germline V lookup: CDR1 MNHEY, CDR2 SVGAGI. V was trimmed by 2 bases and J by 4 bases, leaving 14 bases between them. CDR3 residues: CASSYGPLSLYGYTF. In DNA, the CDR3 is TGTGCCAGCAGTTACGGGCCCCTATCACTCTATGGCTACACCTTC.